These 22 T cell receptor beta chains came from one sample sequenced in a study of shared clonotypes between healthy human individuals. Clones were read by immunoSEQ multiplex PCR, and TCRdb kept only the in-frame ones, dropping some. The sample has 530,000 or so clones, roughly 85% seen once; the top ten hold around 12%. The sequencing input was PBMCs. These receptors were taken from a middle-aged woman in good health. Some clones in this sample may be carry-over from other donors' samples.

This clone was seen more than once but under ten times. The chain uses TRBV29-1 and TRBJ1-5; a weak D match, TRBD1 (6 bases). This CDR3 comprises 13 residues. Germline-derived CDR1 and CDR2 are SQVTM and ANQGSEA. V was cut by 6 bases and J by 8 bases, with 17 bases left in between. CDR3 sequence: CSVGKQGSEPQHF. CDR3 in DNA: TGCAGCGTGGGAAAACAGGGAAGTGAGCCCCAGCATTTT.

The J gene is TRBJ2-2, the V gene TRBV28, with D possibly matching TRBD2 (5 bases). The V and J ends lost 5 bases and 1 base respectively, with 14 bases between them. The CDR3 sequence is 16 residues long. Germline CDR1 MDHEN, CDR2 SYDVKM. Here the CDR3 reads CASSPMGRGNTGELFF. Written as DNA, the CDR3 is TGTGCCAGCAGTCCTATGGGCCGGGGGAACACCGGGGAGCTGTTTTTT.

This clone turned up a few times. The CDR3 region is CASSYSSGLNEKLFF. The CDR3 nucleotides read TGTGCCAGCAGTTACTCGTCGGGTTTGAACGAAAAACTGTTTTTT. The rearrangement links TRBV6-5 to TRBJ1-4; D gene unclear. CDR1 and CDR2 from the germline V gene are MNHEY and SVGAGI. This CDR3 region has 15 residues. V lost 0 bases and J lost 8, with 13 bases in between.

The V call is TRBV5-1, the J call TRBJ2-7; no firm D call. Trimming pared 1 base from V and 5 bases from J, leaving 7 bases between. This CDR3 is built from 12 residues. From germline, CDR1 is SGHRS and CDR2 YFSETQ. The CDR3 region has the DNA TGCGCCAGCAGCTTGATGCGAGACGAGCAGTACTTC. Translation: CASSLMRDEQYF. The entire variable domain, with the rest obtained from reference TRBV5-1 and TRBJ2-7, is as follows: KAGVTQTPRYLIKTRGQQVTLSCSPISGHRSVSWYQQTPGQGLQFLFEYFSETQRNKGNFPGRFSGRQFSNSRSEMNVSTLELGDSALYLCASSLMRDEQYFGPGTRLTVT.

Worth noting for this clone: At one end, the junction sequence differs from germline, possibly due to a read error. The chain employs TRBV29-1 and TRBJ1-2; D gene ambiguous. The CDR3 covers 12 residues. Germline CDR1 SQVTM, CDR2 ANQGSEA. The CDR3 protein is CSVEERSVTVLF. The CDR3 DNA sequence: TGCAGCGTTGAAGAACGGTCCGTAACTGTACTCTTC.

The chain couples TRBV10-1 to TRBJ2-2, with D possibly matching TRBD1 (6 bases). The CDR3 has 13 residues. Trimming stripped 6 bases from V and 7 bases from J, with 12 bases between. Germline V gene sequence: CDR1 WNHNN, CDR2 SYGVQD (reference sequence). This chain's CDR3 is CASRQGYGGELFF. The CDR3 nucleotides read TGCGCCAGCAGACAGGGTTACGGCGGGGAGCTGTTTTTT.

The rearrangement links TRBV29-1 to TRBJ2-2; a possible D gene is TRBD1 (6 bases). This CDR3 has 15 residues. V lost 4 bases and J lost 0, with 12 bases in between. The germline CDR1 and CDR2 sequences are SQVTM and ANQGSEA. CDR3 DNA sequence: TGCAGCGTTGCCACCGGGACAACGAACACCGGGGAGCTGTTTTTT. This codes for CSVATGTTNTGELFF.

V and J are TRBV11-2 and TRBJ1-3; the D gene is possibly TRBD1 (6 bases). Trimming took off 5 bases at V and 4 bases at J, with 15 bases between the two ends. Per the germline V gene, CDR1 is SGHAT and CDR2 is FQNNGV. The CDR3 length is 15 residues. CDR3 sequence reads: CASSPDSSTGNTIYF. The CDR3 DNA sequence: TGTGCCAGCAGCCCGGACAGCTCCACGGGAAACACCATATATTTT.

The chain combines TRBV27 with TRBJ2-7, with 7 bases matching TRBD2. The CDR3 extends over 14 amino acids. With V trimmed by 3 bases and J by 2 bases, 4 bases remained unmatched. Germline CDR1 is MNHEY and CDR2 is SMNVEV (reference sequence). The CDR3 protein is CASSFASGPYEQYF. Written as DNA, the CDR3 is TGTGCCAGCAGTTTTGCTAGCGGCCCCTACGAGCAGTACTTC.

J is TRBJ1-6 and V is TRBV30; perhaps TRBD1 as D (5 bases). The germline V gene has CDR1 GTSNPN and CDR2 SVGIG (reference sequence). The CDR3 covers 13 residues. The V end lost 2 bases, the J end lost 8 bases, and 10 bases lay between the germline ends. The CDR3 DNA sequence: TGTGCCTGGAGTTTGGGGGAACATTCACCCCTCCACTTT. Encoded protein: CAWSLGEHSPLHF.

The V gene is TRBV5-1, the J gene TRBJ2-7; 10 bases map to TRBD1. The germline gives CDR1 SGHRS, CDR2 YFSETQ. The length of the CDR3 is 15 residues. Germline trimming cut 0 bases from V and 5 bases from J; bases unmatched to any gene: 5. The CDR3, as DNA: TGCGCCAGCAGCTTGGTAGGACAGGGGGTCGACGAGCAGTACTTC. This sequence encodes CASSLVGQGVDEQYF.

V and J are TRBV7-8 and TRBJ1-3; D is unresolved. Germline CDR1 is SGHVS and CDR2 is FQNEAQ. V gave up 5 bases and J gave up 0 bases, with 17 bases separating them. The CDR3 extends over 17 amino acids. The CDR3 DNA is TGTGCCAGCAGCAAACTCGTCCCAGTAGTCTCTGGAAACACCATATATTTT. Its translation is CASSKLVPVVSGNTIYF.

The rearrangement links TRBV13 to TRBJ1-2, with D possibly matching TRBD1 (6 bases). Germline V gives CDR1 PRHDT, CDR2 FYEKMQ (reference sequence). This CDR3 is built from 14 residues. V shed 0 bases and J shed 2 bases, with 7 bases lying between them. Here the CDR3 reads CASSLGTGNYGYTF. The DNA of the CDR3 is TGTGCCAGCAGCTTAGGGACAGGCAACTATGGCTACACCTTC.

The chain uses TRBV6-1 and TRBJ2-7; perhaps TRBD1 as D (6 bases). With 6 bases removed from V and 2 bases from J, the gap between germline ends came to 11 bases. Germline loops: CDR1 MNHNS, CDR2 SASEGT. This CDR3 has 13 amino acids. CDR3: CASRGGQTYEQYF. In DNA, the CDR3 is TGTGCCAGCAGGGGTGGACAGACCTACGAGCAGTACTTC.

The chain recombines TRBV5-1 with TRBJ1-1; 7 bases map to TRBD1. Germline CDR1 and CDR2: SGHRS and YFSETQ. This CDR3 is built from 16 residues. Germline trimming cut 0 bases from V and 0 bases from J; bases unmatched to any gene: 5. The DNA for the CDR3 is TGCGCCAGCAGCTTGGAGGCGGGACAGATGAACACTGAAGCTTTCTTT. Amino acid sequence: CASSLEAGQMNTEAFF.

The rearrangement links TRBV7-9 to TRBJ1-2, with a weak D call TRBD1 (6 bases). From germline, CDR1 is SEHNR and CDR2 FQNEAQ (reference sequence). The ends were cut back, 5 bases at V and 8 bases at J, with 15 bases in the middle. The CDR3 length is 13 residues. The CDR3 spells CASSATGHYGYTF. CDR3 bases: TGTGCCAGCAGCGCCACGGGACATTACGGCTACACCTTC.

This chain connects TRBV11-2 to TRBJ2-1; 9 bases are a match to TRBD1. J was trimmed by 8 bases and V by 0 bases; bases with no gene match: 2. The CDR3 runs 14 residues. The germline V gene encodes CDR1 SGHAT and CDR2 FQNNGV. The CDR3: CASSLEQGAYEQFF. The DNA of the CDR3 is TGTGCCAGCAGCTTAGAACAGGGGGCATATGAGCAGTTCTTC.

The V call is TRBV11-2, the J call TRBJ2-7; D is uncertain. V dropped 5 bases and J dropped 3 bases, with 17 bases sitting between them. Germline V gene lookup returns CDR1 SGHAT and CDR2 FQNNGV. There are 15 residues in the CDR3. CDR3 loop: CASSPRLDLYYEQYF. The CDR3 DNA reads TGTGCCAGCAGCCCGCGCTTGGACCTCTACTACGAGCAGTACTTC.

The genes are TRBV28 and TRBJ2-5; D unresolved. Trimming removed 5 bases at V and 1 base at J, with 14 bases between. From germline, CDR1 is MDHEN and CDR2 SYDVKM. The CDR3 contains 15 residues. The CDR3 DNA reads TGTGCCAGCAGTCCCGCTGGGGTCACCCAAGAGACCCAGTACTTC. Encoded protein: CASSPAGVTQETQYF. The whole variable domain, remainder taken from reference TRBV28 and TRBJ2-5, is DVKVTQSSRYLVKRTGEKVFLECVQDMDHENMFWYRQDPGLGLRLIYFSYDVKMKEKGDIPEGYSVSREKKERFSLILESASTNQTSMYLCASSPAGVTQETQYFGPGTRLLVL.

The chain links TRBV2 to TRBJ2-1; no clear D. The CDR3 is made up of 14 amino acids. Germline-derived CDR1 and CDR2 are SNHLY and FYNNEI. V was trimmed by 7 bases and J by 0 bases, leaving 10 bases between them. Here the CDR3 reads CASNSPDSYNEQFF. The DNA of the CDR3 is TGTGCCAGCAATTCCCCCGACTCCTACAATGAGCAGTTCTTC.

The chain joins TRBV4-1 to TRBJ2-1, with TRBD2 matching 8 bases. Germline-derived CDR1 and CDR2 are MGHRA and YSYEKL. The J segment lost 10 bases and the V segment lost 1 base, leaving 3 bases of the junction unmatched. This CDR3 contains 13 residues. DNA of the CDR3: TGCGCCAGCAGCCAAGGCCTAGCGGGCGAGCAGTTCTTC. Protein product: CASSQGLAGEQFF.

The V and J genes are TRBV18 and TRBJ2-2; D ambiguous. The CDR3 runs to 13 residues. Trimming removed 3 bases from V and 8 bases from J, with 10 bases in between. Germline V gene sequence: CDR1 KGHSH, CDR2 LQKENI. CDR3 in amino acids: CASSPSTLGELFF. In DNA, the CDR3 is TGTGCCAGCTCACCCTCGACGTTAGGGGAGCTGTTTTTT.